The entry below describes one T cell receptor beta chain. The Seattle patients joined while their infection was active and were tracked longitudinally afterward. Per the authors' pipeline: Amplifying reference gene primers gave estimates of nucleated cell counts. The table came from immunoSEQ multiplex PCR; TCRdb's copy has only in-frame clones and leaves some out. Clonal size and the V and J genes are those of that table, whereas D and trimming came from the DNA. This table has 360,000 or so clones, approximately 89% appearing once. This sample stems from a study of blood T cell repertoires in COVID-19. The overall study: Acute-phase and convalescent COVID-19 samples originated in the United States, Italy and Spain. The cDNA or gDNA used as material had been derived from T cells, B-cell-depleted T cells, or PBMCs.

Germline V lookup: CDR1 KGHDR, CDR2 SFDVKD. The CDR3 has 15 residues. J was trimmed by 1 base and V by 7 bases; bases with no gene match: 4. The sequencing sample was made of peripheral blood. The gene calls are TRBV24-1 and TRBJ2-2, with 8 bases that match TRBD1. This sequence was found in an older woman with COVID-19, enrolled during active disease. The CDR3 loop is CATSRDRLNTGELFF. CDR3 coding DNA: TGTGCCACCAGCAGGGACAGGTTGAACACCGGGGAGCTGTTTTTT.